This T cell receptor beta chain was retrieved from a study of blood T cell repertoires in COVID-19. The ends lost 4 bases at V and 6 bases at J; junction bases unmatched: 12. The CDR3 sequence is 17 residues long. Germline-derived CDR1 and CDR2 are ENHRY and SYGVKD. This table comes from immunoSEQ multiplex PCR, and its TCRdb copy is limited to in-frame clones, with some not included. The sample consists of 100,000 to 150,000 clones, around 90% of them appearing once. This receptor was identified in a human donor in a cohort sampled during active COVID-19. The sample taken for sequencing was peripheral blood. The chain joins TRBV10-3 to TRBJ1-2; 12 bases align to TRBD1. DNA of the CDR3: TGTGCCATCAGTGGACCGGGACAGGGGGCAAGGACGGATGGCTACACCTTC. Amino acid sequence: CAISGPGQGARTDGYTF.